The source of this T cell receptor beta chain is a study of control samples from healthy donors and cancer patients. Generated by immunoSEQ multiplex PCR, the TCRdb table keeps only in-frame clones and is missing some. The repertoire consists of about 63,000 clones, with 75% to 85% occurring once and the leading ten covering 4.5% to 6%. The CDR3 is 15 residues long. V shed 2 bases and J 2 bases; nucleotides not matched to a gene: 5. Germline CDR1 is LGHNA and CDR2 is YSLEER. This chain joins TRBV4-3 and TRBJ2-7; 8 positions agree with TRBD1. Sequencing used blood. This TCR was sampled from a middle-aged man in good health. DNA for the CDR3: TGCGCCAGCAGCCAAAGGACAGGGCTAACCTACGAGCAGTACTTC. It codes for CASSQRTGLTYEQYF.